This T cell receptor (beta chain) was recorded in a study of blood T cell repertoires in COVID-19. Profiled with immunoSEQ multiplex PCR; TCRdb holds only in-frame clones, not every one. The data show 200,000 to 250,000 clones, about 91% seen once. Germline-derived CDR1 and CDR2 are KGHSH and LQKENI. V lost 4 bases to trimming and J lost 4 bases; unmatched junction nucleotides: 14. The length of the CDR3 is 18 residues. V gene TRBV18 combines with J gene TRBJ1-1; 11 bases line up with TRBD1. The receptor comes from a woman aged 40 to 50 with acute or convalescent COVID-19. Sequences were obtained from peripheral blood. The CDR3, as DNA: TGTGCCAGCTCACTAACACCGGGACAGGGGGTGACGGTCACTGAAGCTTTCTTT. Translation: CASSLTPGQGVTVTEAFF.